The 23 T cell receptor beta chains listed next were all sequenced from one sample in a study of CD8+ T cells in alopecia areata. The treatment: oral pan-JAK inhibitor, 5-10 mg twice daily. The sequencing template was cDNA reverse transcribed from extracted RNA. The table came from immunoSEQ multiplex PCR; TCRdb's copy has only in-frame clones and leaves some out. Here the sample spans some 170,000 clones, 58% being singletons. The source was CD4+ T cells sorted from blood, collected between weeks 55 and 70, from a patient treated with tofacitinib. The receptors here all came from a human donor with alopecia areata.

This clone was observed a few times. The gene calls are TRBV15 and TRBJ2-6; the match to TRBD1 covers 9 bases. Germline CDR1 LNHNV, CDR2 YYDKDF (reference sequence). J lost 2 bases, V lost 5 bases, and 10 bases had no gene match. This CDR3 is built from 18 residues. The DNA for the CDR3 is TGTGCCACCAGCTTATCCGGGACAGGGAGGACTGGGGCCAACGTCCTGACTTTC. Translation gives CATSLSGTGRTGANVLTF.

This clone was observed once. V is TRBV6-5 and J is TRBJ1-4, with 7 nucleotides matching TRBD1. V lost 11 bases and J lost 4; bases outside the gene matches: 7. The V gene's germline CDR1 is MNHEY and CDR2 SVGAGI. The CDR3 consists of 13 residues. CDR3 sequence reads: CAVKGANNEKLFF. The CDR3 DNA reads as TGTGCCGTAAAGGGGGCCAATAATGAAAAACTGTTTTTT.

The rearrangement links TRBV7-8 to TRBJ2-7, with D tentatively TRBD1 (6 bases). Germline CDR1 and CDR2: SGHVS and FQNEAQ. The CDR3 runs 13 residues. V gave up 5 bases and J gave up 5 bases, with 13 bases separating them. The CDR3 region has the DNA TGTGCCAGCAGCAGAACACAGGGAAACGAGCAGTACTTC. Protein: CASSRTQGNEQYF.

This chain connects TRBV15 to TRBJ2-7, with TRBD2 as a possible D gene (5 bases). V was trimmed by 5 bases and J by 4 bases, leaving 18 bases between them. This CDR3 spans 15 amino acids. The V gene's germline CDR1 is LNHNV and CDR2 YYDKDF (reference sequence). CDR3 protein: CATSGGRSKNYEQYF. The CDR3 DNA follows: TGTGCCACCAGCGGAGGACGGAGTAAAAATTACGAGCAGTACTTC.

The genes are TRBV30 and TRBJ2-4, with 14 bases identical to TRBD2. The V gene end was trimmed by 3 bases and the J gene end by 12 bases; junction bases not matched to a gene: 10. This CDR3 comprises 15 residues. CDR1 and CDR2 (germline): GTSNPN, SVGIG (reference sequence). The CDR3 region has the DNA TGTGCCTGGAGGAGGATGACTAGCGGGGGGGTAACTCAGTACTTC. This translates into CAWRRMTSGGVTQYF.

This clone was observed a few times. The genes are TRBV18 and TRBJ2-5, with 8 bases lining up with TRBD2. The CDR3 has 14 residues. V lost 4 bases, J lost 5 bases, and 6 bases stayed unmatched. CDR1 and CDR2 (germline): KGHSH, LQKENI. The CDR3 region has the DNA TGTGCCAGCTCACTACGACGGGGGGGCGAGACCCAGTACTTC. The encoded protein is CASSLRRGGETQYF.

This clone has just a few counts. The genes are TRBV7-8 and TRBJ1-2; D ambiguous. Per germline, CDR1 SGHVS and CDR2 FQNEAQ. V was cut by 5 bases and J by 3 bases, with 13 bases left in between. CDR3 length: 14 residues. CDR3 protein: CASSPSALDYGYTF. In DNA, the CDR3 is TGTGCCAGCAGCCCGTCGGCTCTCGACTATGGCTACACCTTC.

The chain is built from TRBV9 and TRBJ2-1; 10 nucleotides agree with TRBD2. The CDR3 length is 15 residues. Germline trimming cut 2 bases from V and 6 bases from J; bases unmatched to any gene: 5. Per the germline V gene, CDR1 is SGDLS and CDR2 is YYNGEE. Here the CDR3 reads CASSVSGGDLNEQFF. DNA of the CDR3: TGTGCCAGCAGCGTCAGCGGGGGGGATCTCAATGAGCAGTTCTTC. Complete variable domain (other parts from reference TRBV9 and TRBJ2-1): DSGVTQTPKHLITATGQRVTLRCSPRSGDLSVYWYQQSLDQGLQFLIQYYNGEERAKGNILERFSAQQFPDLHSELNLSSLELGDSALYFCASSVSGGDLNEQFFGPGTRLTVL.

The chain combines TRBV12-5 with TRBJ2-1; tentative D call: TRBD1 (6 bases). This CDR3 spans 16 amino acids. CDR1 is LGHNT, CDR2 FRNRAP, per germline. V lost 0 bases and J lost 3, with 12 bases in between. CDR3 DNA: TGTGCTAGTGGTTTGGTCGGGGACACTTTCTACAATGAGCAGTTCTTC. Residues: CASGLVGDTFYNEQFF.

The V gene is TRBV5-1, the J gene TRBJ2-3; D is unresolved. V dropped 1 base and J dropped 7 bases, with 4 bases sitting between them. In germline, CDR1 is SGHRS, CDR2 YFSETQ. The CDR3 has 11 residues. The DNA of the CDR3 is TGCGCCAGCAGCTTGAAGAATACGCAGTATTTT. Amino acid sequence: CASSLKNTQYF.

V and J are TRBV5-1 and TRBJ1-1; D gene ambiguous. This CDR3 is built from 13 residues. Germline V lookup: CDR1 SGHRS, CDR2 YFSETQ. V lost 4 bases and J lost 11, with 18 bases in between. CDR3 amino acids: CASSPPGRLGAFF. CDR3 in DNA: TGCGCCAGCAGCCCCCCCGGGAGACTGGGGGCTTTCTTT.

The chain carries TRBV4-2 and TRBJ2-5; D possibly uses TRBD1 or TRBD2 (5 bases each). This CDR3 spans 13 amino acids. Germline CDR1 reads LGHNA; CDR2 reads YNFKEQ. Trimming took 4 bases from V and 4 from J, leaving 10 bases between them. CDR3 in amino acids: CASSPRGVETQYF. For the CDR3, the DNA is TGTGCCAGCAGCCCGAGGGGCGTAGAGACCCAGTACTTC.

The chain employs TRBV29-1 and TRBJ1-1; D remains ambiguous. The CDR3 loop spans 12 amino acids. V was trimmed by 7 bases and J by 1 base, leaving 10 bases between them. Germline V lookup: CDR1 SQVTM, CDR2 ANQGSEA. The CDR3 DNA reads TGCAGCGCCACCGCGGGGAACACTGAAGCTTTCTTT. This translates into CSATAGNTEAFF. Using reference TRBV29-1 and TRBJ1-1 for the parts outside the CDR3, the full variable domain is SAVISQKPSRDICQRGTSLTIQCQVDSQVTMMFWYRQQPGQSLTLIATANQGSEATYESGFVIDKFPISRPNLTFSTLTVSNMSPEDSSIYLCSATAGNTEAFFGQGTRLTVV.

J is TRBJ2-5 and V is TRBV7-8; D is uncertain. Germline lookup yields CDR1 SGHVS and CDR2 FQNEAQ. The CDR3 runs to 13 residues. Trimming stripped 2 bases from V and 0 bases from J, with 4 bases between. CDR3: CASSLHDQETQYF. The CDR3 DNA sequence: TGTGCCAGCAGCTTACACGACCAAGAGACCCAGTACTTC.

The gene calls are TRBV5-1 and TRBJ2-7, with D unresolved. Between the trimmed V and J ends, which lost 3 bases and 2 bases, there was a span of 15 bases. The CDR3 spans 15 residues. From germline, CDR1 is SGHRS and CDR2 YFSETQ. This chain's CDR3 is CASSSSLARTYEQYF. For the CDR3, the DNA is TGCGCCAGCAGCTCCTCTCTCGCCCGGACCTACGAGCAGTACTTC.

The CDR3 protein is CASSWLNGGSYEQYF. The CDR3 DNA sequence: TGTGCCAGCAGCTGGTTGAACGGGGGATCCTACGAGCAGTACTTC. The V and J genes are TRBV5-6 and TRBJ2-7; D may be TRBD2 (6 bases). Germline values: CDR1 SGHDT, CDR2 YYEEEE. There are 15 residues in the CDR3. V lost 3 bases and J 1 base, leaving 14 bases between the germline ends.

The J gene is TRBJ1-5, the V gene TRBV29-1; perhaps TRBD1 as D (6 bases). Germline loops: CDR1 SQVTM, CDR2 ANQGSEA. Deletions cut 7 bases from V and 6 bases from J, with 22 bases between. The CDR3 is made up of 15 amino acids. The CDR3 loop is CSASSGGAGSQPQHF. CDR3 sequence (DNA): TGCAGCGCCTCGTCCGGGGGGGCGGGCAGTCAGCCCCAGCATTTT.

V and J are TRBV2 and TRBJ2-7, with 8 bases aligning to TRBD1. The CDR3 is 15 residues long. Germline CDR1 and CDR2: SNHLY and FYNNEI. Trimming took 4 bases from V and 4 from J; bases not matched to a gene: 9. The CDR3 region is CASSGIQGGVYEQYF. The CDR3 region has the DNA TGTGCCAGCAGTGGAATACAGGGGGGAGTATACGAGCAGTACTTC. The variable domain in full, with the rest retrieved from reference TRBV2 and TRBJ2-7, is EPEVTQTPSHQVTQMGQEVILRCVPISNHLYFYWYRQILGQKVEFLVSFYNNEISEKSEIFDDQFSVERPDGSNFTLKIRSTKLEDSAMYFCASSGIQGGVYEQYFGPGTRLTVT.

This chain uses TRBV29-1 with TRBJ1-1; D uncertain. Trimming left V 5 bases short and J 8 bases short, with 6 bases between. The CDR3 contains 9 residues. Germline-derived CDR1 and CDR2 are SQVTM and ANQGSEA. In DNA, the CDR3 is TGCAGCGTTCAACGAGAAGCTTTCTTT. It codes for CSVQREAFF.

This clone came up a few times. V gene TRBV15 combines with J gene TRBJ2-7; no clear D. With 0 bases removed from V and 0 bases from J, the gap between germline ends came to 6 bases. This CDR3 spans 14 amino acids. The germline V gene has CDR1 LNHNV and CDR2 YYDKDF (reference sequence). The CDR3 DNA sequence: TGTGCCACCAGCAGAGATTACAGCTCCTACGAGCAGTACTTC. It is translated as CATSRDYSSYEQYF. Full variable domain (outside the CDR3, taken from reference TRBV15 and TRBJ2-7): DAMVIQNPRYQVTQFGKPVTLSCSQTLNHNVMYWYQQKSSQAPKLLFHYYDKDFNNEADTPDNFQSRRPNTSFCFLDIRSPGLGDTAMYLCATSRDYSSYEQYFGPGTRLTVT.

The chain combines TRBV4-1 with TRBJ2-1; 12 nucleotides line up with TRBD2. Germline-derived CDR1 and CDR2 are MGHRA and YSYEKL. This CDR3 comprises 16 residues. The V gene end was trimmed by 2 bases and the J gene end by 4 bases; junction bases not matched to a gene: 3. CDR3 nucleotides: TGCGCCAGCAGCCAAACGGGACTAGCGGGTTACAATGAGCAGTTCTTC. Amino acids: CASSQTGLAGYNEQFF.

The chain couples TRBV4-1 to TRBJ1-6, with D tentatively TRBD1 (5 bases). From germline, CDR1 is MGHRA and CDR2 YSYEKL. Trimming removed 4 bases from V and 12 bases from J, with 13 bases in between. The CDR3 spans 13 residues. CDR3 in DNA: TGCGCCAGCAGCCGAGGGGTTGGGGGACCCCTCCACTTT. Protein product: CASSRGVGGPLHF.

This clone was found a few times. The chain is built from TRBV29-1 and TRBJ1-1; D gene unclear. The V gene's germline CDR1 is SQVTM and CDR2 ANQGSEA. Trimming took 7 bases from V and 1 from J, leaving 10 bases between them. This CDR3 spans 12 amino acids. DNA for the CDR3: TGCAGCGGTAAACAGAGGAACACTGAAGCTTTCTTT. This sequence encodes CSGKQRNTEAFF.